These 17 T cell receptor beta chains share one sample of origin, sequenced in a study of technical replicates of blood from a handful of donors. TCRdb keeps only in-frame clones here, not all; method: immunoSEQ multiplex PCR. The sample lists tens of thousands of clones; roughly 90% were seen once. The specimen sequenced was T cells isolated from PBMCs. The receptors derive from a human donor in good health.

This chain uses TRBV7-6 with TRBJ2-1; 9 positions agree with TRBD2. Trimming cost V 3 bases and J 7 bases; bases outside gene matches: 7. CDR1 is SGHVS and CDR2 is FNYEAQ in the germline V gene. The CDR3 sequence is 15 residues long. CDR3 DNA: TGTGCCAGCAGCTTTCGAGTAGCGGGAGCTAATGAGCAGTTCTTC. This codes for CASSFRVAGANEQFF.

The V call is TRBV6-1, the J call TRBJ2-2; D gene ambiguous. V lost 4 bases to trimming and J lost 2 bases, with 8 bases between them. Per the germline V gene, CDR1 is MNHNS and CDR2 is SASEGT. This CDR3 region has 14 residues. CDR3 sequence reads: CASSVGVNTGELFF. Written as DNA, the CDR3 is TGTGCCAGCAGTGTAGGAGTTAACACCGGGGAGCTGTTTTTT.

This rearrangement joins TRBV7-9 to TRBJ2-7; the match to TRBD1 covers 9 bases. Unmatched junction bases numbered 14, after V lost 1 base and J lost 4 bases. The CDR3 consists of 18 residues. The germline gives CDR1 SEHNR, CDR2 FQNEAQ (reference sequence). The chain's CDR3 is CASSLGRSFLDRGYEQYF. The CDR3 coding sequence is TGTGCCAGCAGCTTAGGGAGGAGTTTTCTGGACAGGGGATACGAGCAGTACTTC.

The chain joins TRBV5-1 to TRBJ2-3; D gene unclear. CDR1 and CDR2 (germline): SGHRS, YFSETQ. The CDR3 runs 15 residues. V lost 4 bases and J lost 4, with 16 bases in between. DNA for the CDR3: TGCGCCAGCAGCGCCAATCTCGGTGCCTCAGATACGCAGTATTTT. Its translation is CASSANLGASDTQYF.

The DNA of the CDR3 is TGTGCCAGCAGTGACAGGGGCCTATCTAATGAAAAACTGTTTTTT. Translating it yields CASSDRGLSNEKLFF. The V and J genes are TRBV27 and TRBJ1-4; 8 bases line up with TRBD1. The trim removed 5 bases at V and 3 bases at J, leaving 5 bases unmatched. CDR1 is MNHEY and CDR2 is SMNVEV in the germline V gene (reference sequence). The CDR3 totals 15 residues.

The gene calls are TRBV2 and TRBJ1-4, with 7 nucleotides matching TRBD1. Germline V CDR1 and CDR2: SNHLY, FYNNEI. With V trimmed by 6 bases and J by 8 bases, 12 bases remained unmatched. The CDR3 is 15 residues long. In nucleotides, the CDR3 is TGTGCCAGCAGAGTACAAACAGGGGTTATCGAAAAACTGTTTTTT. This translates into CASRVQTGVIEKLFF.

The CDR3 here is CASSVQSSGSYGELFF. In DNA form, the CDR3 reads TGCGCCAGCAGCGTGCAGTCTAGCGGGAGTTACGGGGAGCTGTTTTTT. The chain couples TRBV5-1 to TRBJ2-2; the match to TRBD2 covers 10 bases. Germline V gives CDR1 SGHRS, CDR2 YFSETQ. This CDR3 has 16 residues. Trimming cost V 4 bases and J 7 bases; bases outside gene matches: 10. The full variable domain, its missing parts supplied by reference TRBV5-1 and TRBJ2-2, is KAGVTQTPRYLIKTRGQQVTLSCSPISGHRSVSWYQQTPGQGLQFLFEYFSETQRNKGNFPGRFSGRQFSNSRSEMNVSTLELGDSALYLCASSVQSSGSYGELFFGEGSRLTVL.

V is TRBV5-1 and J is TRBJ2-3, with 7 bases aligning to TRBD2. Germline lookup yields CDR1 SGHRS and CDR2 YFSETQ. After removal of 2 bases from V and 0 bases from J, the junction contained 3 bases not matched to a gene. CDR3 length: 15 amino acids. The CDR3 protein is CASSFGLESTDTQYF. For the CDR3, the DNA is TGCGCCAGCAGCTTCGGACTAGAGAGCACAGATACGCAGTATTTT. The variable domain in full, with the rest retrieved from reference TRBV5-1 and TRBJ2-3, is KAGVTQTPRYLIKTRGQQVTLSCSPISGHRSVSWYQQTPGQGLQFLFEYFSETQRNKGNFPGRFSGRQFSNSRSEMNVSTLELGDSALYLCASSFGLESTDTQYFGPGTRLTVL.

V usage is TRBV14 and J usage is TRBJ2-5; the match to TRBD1 covers 8 bases. Looked up from germline, CDR1 is SGHDN and CDR2 is FVKESK. Trimming cost V 2 bases and J 2 bases; bases outside gene matches: 4. The CDR3 spans 15 residues. The CDR3 is CASSQRTGLQETQYF. The CDR3 coding sequence is TGTGCCAGCAGCCAACGGACAGGGTTGCAAGAGACCCAGTACTTC.

This clone was seen once. This chain uses TRBV2 with TRBJ2-7; 7 bases line up with TRBD2. Germline V gene lookup returns CDR1 SNHLY and CDR2 FYNNEI. Losses at the gene ends were 3 bases for V and 2 bases for J; bases not matched to a gene: 7. The CDR3 loop spans 15 amino acids. CDR3 nucleotides: TGTGCCAGCAGTGATCCGTTAGCGGGCCCCTACGAGCAGTACTTC. This sequence encodes CASSDPLAGPYEQYF.

CDR3 region: CASSQVTDTQYF. The CDR3, as DNA: TGTGCCAGTAGTCAGGTCACAGATACGCAGTATTTT. The V gene is TRBV19, the J gene TRBJ2-3; the D is unclear. The CDR3 runs 12 residues. The V end lost 5 bases, the J end lost 2 bases, and 5 bases lay between the germline ends. The germline gives CDR1 LNHDA, CDR2 SQIVND (reference sequence).

The chain has TRBV15 and TRBJ1-2, with 9 bases aligning to TRBD1. The V and J ends lost 3 bases and 4 bases, in that order; junction bases with no gene match: 6. CDR1 is LNHNV, CDR2 YYDKDF, per germline (reference sequence). The CDR3 is 15 amino acids. CDR3: CATSSGQGTVYGYTF. DNA of the CDR3: TGTGCCACCAGCAGCGGACAGGGGACGGTCTATGGCTACACCTTC.

The chain has TRBV30 and TRBJ1-2; D possibly corresponds to TRBD1 (5 bases). CDR1 and CDR2 from the germline V gene are GTSNPN and SVGIG (reference sequence). V was pared by 2 bases and J by 5 bases, with 21 bases between. CDR3 size: 16 residues. This chain's CDR3 is CAWSYESGIWLYGYTF. The CDR3 coding sequence is TGTGCCTGGAGTTACGAATCAGGGATATGGTTATATGGCTACACCTTC.

On this clone itself: The conserved final phenylalanine or tryptophan is absent from the CDR3, which likely points to a read error. It is unclear where the CDR3 begins or ends on the DNA, so no DNA is shown, and the CDR3 is as TCRdb lists it. The chain recombines TRBV10-3 with TRBJ1-3; the table assigns TRBD1, which was not confirmed against the DNA. Per germline, CDR1 ENHRY and CDR2 SYGVKD. Ends included, the CDR3 has 12 residues. CDR3 sequence: CASTDPLNGTKL.

This rearrangement joins TRBV28 to TRBJ1-4, with TRBD1 matching 9 bases. Germline CDR1 reads MDHEN; CDR2 reads SYDVKM. This CDR3 is 14 amino acids long. Unmatched junction bases numbered 4, after V lost 6 bases and J lost 5 bases. CDR3 protein: CASSHGTGNEKLFF. CDR3 nucleotide sequence: TGTGCCAGCAGCCACGGGACAGGGAATGAAAAACTGTTTTTT.

The chain uses TRBV7-9 and TRBJ2-3, with 9 bases matching TRBD1. The CDR3 spans 17 residues. J lost 2 bases, V lost 5 bases, and 11 bases had no gene match. The V gene's germline CDR1 is SEHNR and CDR2 FQNEAQ (reference sequence). Written as DNA, the CDR3 is TGTGCCAGCAGCAGATCGGGACAGGGACAACCCACAGATACGCAGTATTTT. It yields the protein CASSRSGQGQPTDTQYF. Combining the CDR3 with reference TRBV7-9 and TRBJ2-3 gives the whole variable domain DTGVSQNPRHKITKRGQNVTFRCDPISEHNRLYWYRQTLGQGPEFLTYFQNEAQLEKSRLLSDRFSAERPKGSFSTLEIQRTEQGDSAMYLCASSRSGQGQPTDTQYFGPGTRLTVL.

The V and J genes are TRBV10-1 and TRBJ2-2; 12 bases align to TRBD2. Trimming cost V 5 bases and J 4 bases; bases outside gene matches: 2. This CDR3 contains 15 residues. Germline V CDR1 and CDR2: WNHNN, SYGVQD (reference sequence). The CDR3 DNA follows: TGCGCCAGCAGTACTAGCGGGAGGACCACCGGGGAGCTGTTTTTT. It yields the protein CASSTSGRTTGELFF.